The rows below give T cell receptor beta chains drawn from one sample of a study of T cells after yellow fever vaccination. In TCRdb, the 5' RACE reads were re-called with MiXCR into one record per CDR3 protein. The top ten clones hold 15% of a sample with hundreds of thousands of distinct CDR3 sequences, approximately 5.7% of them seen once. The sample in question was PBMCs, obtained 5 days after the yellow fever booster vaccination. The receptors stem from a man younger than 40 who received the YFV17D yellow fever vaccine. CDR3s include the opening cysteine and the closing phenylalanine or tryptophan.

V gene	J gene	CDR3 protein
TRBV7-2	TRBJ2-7	CASSLNRYSYEQYF
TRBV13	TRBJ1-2	CASLSRTGDLNYGYTF
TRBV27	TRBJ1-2	CASSLDRDSSHYGYTF
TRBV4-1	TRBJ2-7	CASSQTRTTYYEQYF
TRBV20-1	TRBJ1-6	CSARDVANSPLHF
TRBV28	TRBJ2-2	CASGAGYTGELFF
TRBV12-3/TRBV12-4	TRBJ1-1	CASSYTEAFF
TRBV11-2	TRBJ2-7	CASSRVQGLDEQYF
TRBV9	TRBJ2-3	CASSVTMGEDTQYF
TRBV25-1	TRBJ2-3	CATSALAGGPDTQYF
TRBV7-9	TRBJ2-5	CASSLTGALQETQYF
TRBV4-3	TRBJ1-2	CASSQDVAGVRPNYGYTF
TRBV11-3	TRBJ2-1	CASSSRGELHNEQFF
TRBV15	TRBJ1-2	CATSREDRGTYGYTF
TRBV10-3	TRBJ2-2	CAISERSDTGELFF
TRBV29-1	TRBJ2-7	CSVSGAGTSGPPLYYEQYF
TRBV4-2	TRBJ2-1	CASSQDVGASGNEQFF
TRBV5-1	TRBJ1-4	CASSSGQGAEKLFF
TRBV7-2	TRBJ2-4	CASSLFRDSKNIQYF
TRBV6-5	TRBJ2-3	CASSYSWRNTDTQYF
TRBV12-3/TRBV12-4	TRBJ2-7	CASTQTGPSYEQYF
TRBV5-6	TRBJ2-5	CASSLVRDFQETQYF
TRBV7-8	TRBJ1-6	CASSYGQGKSPLHF
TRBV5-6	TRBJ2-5	CASSLEGAEVSETQYF
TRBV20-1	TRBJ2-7	CSAPRQGPRYEQYF
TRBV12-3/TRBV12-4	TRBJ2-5	CASSPHRTVRETQYF
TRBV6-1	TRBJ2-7	CASTRGMLGYEQYF
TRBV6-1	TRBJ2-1	CASSPHGQKYNEQFF
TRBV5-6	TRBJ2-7	CASSTGQGPYEQYF
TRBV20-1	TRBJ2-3	CSAIGGRVLADTQYF
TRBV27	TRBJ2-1	CASSSPPKIPPPSSSEQFF
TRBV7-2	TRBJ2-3	CASSMDRARDTQYF
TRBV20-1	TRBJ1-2	CSARDRQDPIYTF
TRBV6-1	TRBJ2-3	CASSQGTATDTQYF
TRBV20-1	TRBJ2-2	CSAPRTSGNTGELFF
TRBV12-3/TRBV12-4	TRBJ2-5	CASSSLAGGWGETQYF
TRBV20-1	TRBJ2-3	CSSRRTTYTDTQYF
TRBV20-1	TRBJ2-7	CSARESGVEQYF
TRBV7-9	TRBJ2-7	CASSFDPGMGLEQYF
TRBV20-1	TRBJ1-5	CSADPRDRGRGQPQHF
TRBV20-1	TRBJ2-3	CSARPASGHRDTQYF
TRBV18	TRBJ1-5	CASSPSQGFNQPQHF
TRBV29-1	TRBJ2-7	CSVVPQGAIDEQYF
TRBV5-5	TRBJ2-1	CASSSLLAENEQFF
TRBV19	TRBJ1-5	CASSLVNQPQHF
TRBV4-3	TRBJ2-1	CASSKGSMGLDPAEQFF
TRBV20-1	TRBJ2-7	CSATYSPGTSGTTHFGQYF
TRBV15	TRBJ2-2	CATGRGVGELFF
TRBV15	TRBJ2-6	CATREGASGANVLTF
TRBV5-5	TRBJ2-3	CASSLPVGDTQYF
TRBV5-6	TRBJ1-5	CASSFSEQGPQHF
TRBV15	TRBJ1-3	CATSRGRQDKQEAGNTIYF
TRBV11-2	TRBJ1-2	CASSRTPTGVTYGYTF